One and the same sample provided the 18 T cell receptor beta chains below, sequenced in a study of shared clonotypes between healthy human individuals. The table came from immunoSEQ multiplex PCR; TCRdb's copy has only in-frame clones and leaves some out. The sample consists of 950,000 to 1,200,000 clones, 60% to 80% of them appearing once. Input material: memory CD4+ T cells from PBMCs. Subset here: CD45RA-negative fraction. These TCRs come from a man younger than 35 in good health. Some clones in this sample may be carry-over from other donors' samples.

This sequence joins TRBV28 and TRBJ2-1; 11 positions match TRBD2. Germline CDR1 MDHEN, CDR2 SYDVKM. The CDR3 is 13 residues long. The CDR3 coding sequence is TGTGCGGCTAGCGGGAGGCTTAGGGATGAGCAGTTCTTC. This gives the protein CAASGRLRDEQFF.

The chain links TRBV5-1 to TRBJ2-7, with D perhaps being TRBD1 or TRBD2 (5 bases each). The CDR3 totals 13 residues. Germline V lookup: CDR1 SGHRS, CDR2 YFSETQ. V was shortened by 3 bases and J by 5 bases, with 12 bases between the two germline ends. The DNA for the CDR3 is TGCGCCAGCAGCTGGGACGGGGCAGACGAGCAGTACTTC. Protein product: CASSWDGADEQYF.

The J gene is TRBJ2-1, the V gene TRBV11-2, with 7 nucleotides matching TRBD2. V was clipped by 4 bases and J by 0 bases; unmatched bases: 6. The germline V gene encodes CDR1 SGHAT and CDR2 FQNNGV. The length of the CDR3 is 16 residues. The CDR3 nucleotides are TGTGCCAGCAGCTACCCTGGGAGGGCCTCCTACAATGAGCAGTTCTTC. This translates into CASSYPGRASYNEQFF.

The V and J genes are TRBV11-2 and TRBJ2-1, with 10 bases identical to TRBD2. Per germline, CDR1 SGHAT and CDR2 FQNNGV. J was trimmed by 6 bases and V by 3 bases; bases with no gene match: 14. CDR3 length: 18 residues. The CDR3 loop reads CASSLANGLAAFGNEQFF. The CDR3 DNA reads as TGTGCCAGCAGCTTGGCGAACGGACTAGCGGCCTTCGGCAATGAGCAGTTCTTC.

This rearrangement joins TRBV4-1 to TRBJ2-7; D might be TRBD1 or TRBD2, each matching 6 bases. V lost 3 bases and J 0 bases, leaving 12 bases between the germline ends. Looked up from germline, CDR1 is MGHRA and CDR2 is YSYEKL. The CDR3 is 15 residues long. The CDR3 region is CASSQGAGSSYEQYF. Here the CDR3 DNA reads TGCGCCAGCAGCCAGGGGGCGGGGAGCTCCTACGAGCAGTACTTC.

V usage is TRBV6-1 and J usage is TRBJ2-1; D may be TRBD2 (6 bases). The CDR3 has 15 residues. V was trimmed by 3 bases and J by 0 bases, leaving 9 bases between them. Germline assignment: CDR1 MNHNS and CDR2 SASEGT. DNA of the CDR3: TGTGCCAGCAGTGAGTCTAGCGCCTCCTACAATGAGCAGTTCTTC. Translation gives CASSESSASYNEQFF.

The CDR3: CASLGLSDSYEQYF. The CDR3 nucleotides read TGTGCCAGCCTGGGACTATCCGACTCCTACGAGCAGTACTTC. V and J are TRBV6-1 and TRBJ2-7, with 7 bases identical to TRBD2. Germline CDR1 and CDR2: MNHNS and SASEGT. This CDR3 is 14 amino acids long. Losses at the gene ends were 8 bases for V and 0 bases for J; bases not matched to a gene: 7.

The rearrangement uses TRBV11-2 and TRBJ2-5; TRBD2 might be the D (6 bases). V was trimmed by 1 base and J by 1 base, leaving 7 bases between them. This CDR3 is 14 amino acids long. The germline gives CDR1 SGHAT, CDR2 FQNNGV. CDR3 amino acids: CASSLGGVQETQYF. Written as DNA, the CDR3 is TGTGCCAGCAGCTTAGGGGGGGTCCAAGAGACCCAGTACTTC.

The rearrangement joins TRBV28 to TRBJ2-7; 9 bases align to TRBD2. Germline V gene data show CDR1 as MDHEN and CDR2 as SYDVKM. The CDR3 consists of 15 residues. V dropped 8 bases and J dropped 7; count of bases not matched to a gene: 15. In DNA form, the CDR3 reads TGTGCCAGCTCCGCGGGAGGGAGTGACGCGTGGGAGCAGTACTTC. Protein sequence: CASSAGGSDAWEQYF.

The chain couples TRBV10-1 to TRBJ1-5, with 9 positions matching TRBD1. With V trimmed by 3 bases and J by 15 bases, 15 bases remained unmatched. Germline assignment: CDR1 WNHNN and CDR2 SYGVQD (reference sequence). CDR3 length equals 15 residues. The CDR3 sequence: CASSDKQGALTGGHF. The CDR3 DNA reads as TGCGCCAGCAGTGACAAACAGGGGGCGCTAACCGGTGGGCATTTT.

V and J are TRBV6-5 and TRBJ2-1, with TRBD2 matching 7 bases. Germline-derived CDR1 and CDR2 are MNHEY and SVGAGI. The CDR3 totals 14 residues. V was pared by 6 bases and J by 9 bases, with 11 bases of the junction left unmatched. The CDR3 DNA is TGTGCCAGCAGCCCCACCGGGACTACCGGTGAGCAGTTCTTC. Amino acids: CASSPTGTTGEQFF.

The rearrangement uses TRBV4-1 and TRBJ1-4, with TRBD1 matching 8 bases. Germline V gene sequence: CDR1 MGHRA, CDR2 YSYEKL. The CDR3 loop spans 13 amino acids. The junction had 2 bases not matched to a gene; V was cut back by 4 bases and J by 7 bases. CDR3 bases: TGCGCCAGCAGCCTGACAGGGGTTGAAAAACTGTTTTTT. This codes for CASSLTGVEKLFF.

The chain has TRBV4-3 and TRBJ2-2; no definite D call. This CDR3 is 14 amino acids long. The germline V gene has CDR1 LGHNA and CDR2 YSLEER. V was trimmed by 4 bases and J by 3 bases, leaving 9 bases between them. For the CDR3, the DNA is TGCGCCAGCAGCCCCAATGGGGACACCGGGGAGCTGTTTTTT. Translation gives CASSPNGDTGELFF.

This clone was detected a few times. The CDR3 DNA reads as TGTGCCAGCAGCAACGTACAGGATCAGCCCCAGCATTTT. It codes for CASSNVQDQPQHF. J is TRBJ1-5 and V is TRBV6-1, with D perhaps matching TRBD1 (5 bases). Germline CDR1 reads MNHNS; CDR2 reads SASEGT. This CDR3 is 13 amino acids long. Trimming shortened V by 6 bases and J by 5 bases, and 11 bases separated the two germline ends.

This clone was counted between two and nine times. The rearrangement joins TRBV4-3 to TRBJ1-4; D might be TRBD1 (6 bases). This CDR3 is 19 amino acids long. Trimming shortened V by 0 bases and J by 8 bases, and 25 bases separated the two germline ends. Germline V gives CDR1 LGHNA, CDR2 YSLEER. Written as DNA, the CDR3 is TGCGCCAGCAGCCAAGATCTGCACAGGGCGTCTCGCAACGGGGAAAAACTGTTTTTT. This translates into CASSQDLHRASRNGEKLFF.

V usage is TRBV5-4 and J usage is TRBJ2-1, with D hard to call. V lost 2 bases and J 0 bases, leaving 12 bases between the germline ends. The CDR3 has 16 amino acids. Germline CDR1 reads SGHNT; CDR2 reads YYREEE (reference sequence). The CDR3 DNA sequence: TGTGCCAGCAGCTTCGCACCACCGAGCTCCTACAATGAGCAGTTCTTC. Translating gives CASSFAPPSSYNEQFF. The full variable domain, in which reference TRBV5-4 and TRBJ2-1 provide the parts outside the CDR3, is ETGVTQSPTHLIKTRGQQVTLRCSSQSGHNTVSWYQQALGQGPQFIFQYYREEENGRGNFPPRFSGLQFPNYSSELNVNALELDDSALYLCASSFAPPSSYNEQFFGPGTRLTVL.

About this clone itself: This may come from a read error, since a much larger clone is one base off. The rearrangement uses TRBV7-2 and TRBJ1-1, with D perhaps TRBD1 (6 bases). The CDR3 loop spans 13 amino acids. The V gene's germline CDR1 is SGHTA and CDR2 FQGNSA. CDR3 protein: CASGWGANTEASF. CDR3 DNA sequence: TGTGCCAGCGGGTGGGGGGCCAACACTGAAGCTTCCTTT.

In regard to this clone: Other DNA sequences from this sample encode an identical CDR3 as well. The chain recombines TRBV14 with TRBJ1-2; no definite D call. The V end was cut by 1 base, the J end by 3 bases, with 6 bases between. Germline lookup yields CDR1 SGHDN and CDR2 FVKESK. The CDR3 has 13 amino acids. The CDR3 DNA sequence: TGTGCCAGCAGCCAAGGGGTGCACTATGGCTACACCTTC. Amino acids: CASSQGVHYGYTF.